Following are 11 T cell receptor beta chains from one sample sequenced in a study of shared clonotypes between healthy human individuals. Method: immunoSEQ multiplex PCR; TCRdb's copy keeps in-frame clones and lacks some. The data show over a million clones, roughly 74% seen once. Source material: memory CD4+ T cells from PBMCs. This sample's subset: CD45RA-negative fraction. Every receptor here comes from a man between 18 and 35 years old in good health. Some clones in this sample may be carry-over from other donors' samples.

This clone has more than one count but fewer than ten. The chain joins TRBV19 to TRBJ1-1; D perhaps matches TRBD1 (5 bases). CDR3 size: 12 residues. Germline V CDR1 and CDR2: LNHDA, SQIVND (reference sequence). Trimming cost V 3 bases and J 8 bases, with 10 bases left between them. The CDR3 region is CASSIRDLEAFF. DNA for the CDR3: TGTGCCAGTAGTATTAGGGACTTGGAAGCTTTCTTT.

This chain joins TRBV6-6 and TRBJ2-1; 10 bases are a match to TRBD1. The germline CDR1 and CDR2 sequences are MNHNY and SVGAGI (reference sequence). The CDR3 spans 14 residues. Trimming took 6 bases from V and 3 from J; bases not matched to a gene: 2. CDR3 amino acids: CASSRTGGYNEQFF. In DNA form, the CDR3 reads TGTGCCAGCAGCAGGACAGGGGGCTACAATGAGCAGTTCTTC.

This clone occurred once. The chain employs TRBV27 and TRBJ2-7, with D perhaps TRBD1 (5 bases). This CDR3 has 14 amino acids. The germline V and J ends were trimmed by 1 base and 2 bases, with 9 bases remaining between them. Germline CDR1 MNHEY, CDR2 SMNVEV (reference sequence). For the CDR3, the DNA is TGTGCCAGCAGTTTATTCGCAGGGCCCTACGAGCAGTACTTC. Encoded protein: CASSLFAGPYEQYF.

This chain's CDR3 is CSGGRQGETQYF. DNA of the CDR3: TGCAGCGGGGGCAGACAGGGTGAGACCCAGTACTTC. The rearrangement uses TRBV29-1 and TRBJ2-5; 7 bases map to TRBD1. Germline values: CDR1 SQVTM, CDR2 ANQGSEA. V lost 7 bases and J lost 5; bases outside the gene matches: 7. The length of the CDR3 is 12 residues.

The rearrangement links TRBV7-2 to TRBJ2-5; unclear D gene. CDR3 size: 15 residues. The ends were cut back, 5 bases at V and 0 bases at J, with 13 bases in the middle. CDR1 and CDR2 from the germline V gene are SGHTA and FQGNSA. CDR3 sequence reads: CASSPGIQYQETQYF. The CDR3 bases are TGTGCCAGCAGCCCGGGCATACAGTACCAAGAGACCCAGTACTTC.

The V call is TRBV2, the J call TRBJ2-1, with D perhaps TRBD2 (5 bases). Per the germline V gene, CDR1 is SNHLY and CDR2 is FYNNEI. The CDR3 loop spans 15 amino acids. V lost 4 bases to trimming and J lost 7 bases, with 17 bases between them. In DNA, the CDR3 is TGTGCCAGCAGTGTATCGCTAGCCGTTTGGAATGAGCAGTTCTTC. Protein sequence: CASSVSLAVWNEQFF.

This clone came up once. The rearrangement links TRBV28 to TRBJ2-1, with 7 bases that match TRBD1. Trimming took 7 bases from V and 15 from J; bases not matched to a gene: 9. The CDR3 has 11 residues. Germline V gene data show CDR1 as MDHEN and CDR2 as SYDVKM. The CDR3 spells CASTDRGGRFF. CDR3 bases: TGTGCCAGCACCGACCGAGGGGGCCGGTTCTTC.

J is TRBJ1-3 and V is TRBV7-9; D not resolved. V was clipped by 1 base and J by 4 bases, with 5 bases between them. Per germline, CDR1 SEHNR and CDR2 FQNEAQ (reference sequence). The CDR3 extends over 13 amino acids. For the CDR3, the DNA is TGTGCCAGCAGCTTAGACAGAGGAAACACCATATATTTT. Amino acid sequence: CASSLDRGNTIYF.

Notes on this clone: The junction and the germline gene differ at one end; a read error may be behind it. The V and J genes are TRBV7-8 and TRBJ2-4; D is possibly TRBD2 (5 bases). The CDR3 totals 13 residues. Germline V CDR1 and CDR2: SGHVS, FQNEAQ. The CDR3 spells CASSSGGRSGLDF. CDR3 in DNA: TGTGCCAGCAGCTCTGGCGGGCGGTCTGGTCTGGACTTC. The entire variable domain, with the rest obtained from reference TRBV7-8 and TRBJ2-4, is as follows: GAGVSQSPRYKVAKRGQDVALRCDPISGHVSLFWYQQALGQGPEFLTYFQNEAQLDKSGLPSDRFFAERPEGSVSTLKIQRTQQEDSAVYLCASSSGGRSGLDFGAGTRLSVL.

V usage is TRBV7-2 and J usage is TRBJ1-1, with 9 bases lining up with TRBD1. There are 14 residues in the CDR3. The V gene end was trimmed by 6 bases and the J gene end by 1 base; junction bases not matched to a gene: 3. Germline V CDR1 and CDR2: SGHTA, FQGNSA. This CDR3 reads CASRLTGGNTEAFF. CDR3 DNA: TGTGCCAGCAGACTGACAGGGGGGAACACTGAAGCTTTCTTT.

This chain connects TRBV10-3 to TRBJ2-7; perhaps D is TRBD1 or TRBD2 (5 bases each). The CDR3 contains 13 residues. Germline lookup yields CDR1 ENHRY and CDR2 SYGVKD. CDR3 region: CAPGADHSYEQYF. CDR3 coding DNA: TGTGCTCCCGGGGCGGATCACTCCTACGAGCAGTACTTC.